Reported below is one T cell receptor beta chain. What it binds is not known. These data belong to a study of cytomegalovirus exposure and HLA in healthy donors. Whole-study findings and limits: Evidence from a later analysis indicated that most CMV-associated TCR beta chains looked HLA-restricted. Despite most TCR sequences being rare, some public TCRs occurred in many donors.

V was shortened by 3 bases and J by 4 bases, with 13 bases between the two germline ends. There are 14 residues in the CDR3. CDR1 MNHEY and CDR2 SMNVEV come from the germline V gene (reference sequence). The PCR employed 60 Vbeta primers together with 13 Jbeta primers. The protocol was immunoSEQ multiplex PCR, while the TCRdb copy is restricted to in-frame clones and leaves out a portion. The sample carries roughly 190,000 clones, about 90% recorded once. V usage is TRBV27 and J usage is TRBJ2-7; a possible D gene is TRBD2 (5 bases). Sequencing was done on a sample of PBMCs. The sequence was collected from a man under 40 in good health and CMV-seronegative. The chain's CDR3 is CASSFTGKYYEQYF. The CDR3 DNA reads as TGTGCCAGCAGTTTTACCGGGAAATATTACGAGCAGTACTTC.